Described below is a single TCR beta chain sequence and its context. Its antigen is unknown. The V gene end was trimmed by 1 base and the J gene end by 4 bases; junction bases not matched to a gene: 12. The CDR3 loop spans 18 amino acids. The germline V gene encodes CDR1 LGHNA and CDR2 YNFKEQ. TCRdb analysed the 5' RACE reads with MiXCR anew, one entry per CDR3 protein. This sample yields more than 1.5 million distinct CDR3 sequences, of which around 29% are seen a single time; about 0.3% belongs to the top ten. These data are taken from a study of identical twins. Overall study findings and caveats: The study found weaker excess twin sharing in beta out-of-frame sequences.

Input material: cord blood. This sequence joins TRBV4-2 and TRBJ2-3; 9 nucleotides align to TRBD2. This TCR derives from a newborn girl in good health. This CDR3 reads CASSQGLLAGKGADTQYF. CDR3 coding DNA: TGTGCCAGCAGCCAAGGGTTGCTAGCGGGAAAAGGGGCAGATACGCAGTATTTT.